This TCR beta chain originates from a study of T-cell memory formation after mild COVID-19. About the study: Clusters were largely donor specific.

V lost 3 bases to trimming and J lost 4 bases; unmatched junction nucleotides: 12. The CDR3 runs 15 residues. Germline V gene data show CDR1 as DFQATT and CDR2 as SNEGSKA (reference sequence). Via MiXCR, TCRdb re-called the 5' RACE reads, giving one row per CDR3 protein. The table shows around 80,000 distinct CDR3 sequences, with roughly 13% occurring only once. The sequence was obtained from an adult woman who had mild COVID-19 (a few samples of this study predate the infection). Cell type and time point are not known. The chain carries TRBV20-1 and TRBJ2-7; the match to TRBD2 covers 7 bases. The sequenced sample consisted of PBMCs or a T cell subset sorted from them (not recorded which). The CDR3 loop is CSARKVGGPSYEQYF. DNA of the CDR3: TGCAGTGCTAGGAAGGTGGGAGGGCCATCGTACGAGCAGTACTTC.